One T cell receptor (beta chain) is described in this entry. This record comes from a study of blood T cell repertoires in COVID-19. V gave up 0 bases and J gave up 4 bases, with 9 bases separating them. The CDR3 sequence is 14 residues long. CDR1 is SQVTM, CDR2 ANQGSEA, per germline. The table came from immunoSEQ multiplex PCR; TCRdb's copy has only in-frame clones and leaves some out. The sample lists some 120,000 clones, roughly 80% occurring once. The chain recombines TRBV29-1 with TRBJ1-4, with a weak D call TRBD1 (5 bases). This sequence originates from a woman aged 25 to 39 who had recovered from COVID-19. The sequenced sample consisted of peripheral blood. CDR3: CSVEEPGINEKLFF. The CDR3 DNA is TGCAGCGTTGAAGAACCAGGGATTAATGAAAAACTGTTTTTT.